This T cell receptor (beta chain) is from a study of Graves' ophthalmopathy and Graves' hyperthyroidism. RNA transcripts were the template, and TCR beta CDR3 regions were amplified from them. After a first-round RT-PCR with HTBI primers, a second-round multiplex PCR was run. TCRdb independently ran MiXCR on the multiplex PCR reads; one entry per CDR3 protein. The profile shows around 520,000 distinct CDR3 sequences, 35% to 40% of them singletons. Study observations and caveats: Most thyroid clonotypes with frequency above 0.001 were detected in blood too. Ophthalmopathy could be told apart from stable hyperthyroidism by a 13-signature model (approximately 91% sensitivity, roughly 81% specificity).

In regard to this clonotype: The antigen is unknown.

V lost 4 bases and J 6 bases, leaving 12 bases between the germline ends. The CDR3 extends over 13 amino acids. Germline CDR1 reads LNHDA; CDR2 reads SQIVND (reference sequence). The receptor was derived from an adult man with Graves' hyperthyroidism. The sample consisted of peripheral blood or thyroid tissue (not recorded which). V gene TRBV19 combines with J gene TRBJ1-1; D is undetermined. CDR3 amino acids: CASSTRERSEAFF. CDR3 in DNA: TGTGCCAGTAGTACACGGGAAAGGTCTGAAGCTTTCTTT.